This T cell receptor beta chain is from a study of blood T cells in healthy people across ages. Findings and limits, study-wide: Unsorted PBMCs ruled out conclusive naive versus antigen-experienced comparison. Long-lived donors exceeded aged donors in naive CD4+ cells and diversity.

No fewer than 5.5 micrograms of total RNA were isolated from every sample. Details on this clonotype: Its antigen remains unknown.

A sample-barcoded 5' primer and a J-beta primer mix were used in a second PCR of roughly 7 to 11 cycles. Researchers report that a template-switch adaptor with 12 random nucleotides tagged each cDNA molecule. TCRdb re-analysed the 5' RACE reads in MiXCR, keeping a single row per CDR3 protein. The sample consists of 2 million or so distinct CDR3 sequences, about 49% of them appearing once. This clonotype was sampled from a woman aged 40 to 50 in good health. Input material: blood.

The CDR3 is CASTGTILYNEQFF. The CDR3 DNA reads TGTGCCAGCACCGGGACTATACTATACAATGAGCAGTTCTTC. V and J are TRBV6-6 and TRBJ2-1, with 7 bases identical to TRBD2. The germline gives CDR1 MNHNY, CDR2 SVGAGI (reference sequence). The V segment lost 7 bases and the J segment 4 bases; nucleotides outside the gene matches: 7. The CDR3 is 14 residues long.